This is a list of T cell receptor beta chains from one sample in a study of shared clonotypes between healthy human individuals. Sequenced by immunoSEQ multiplex PCR; TCRdb stores in-frame clones only, minus some. This table has about 330,000 clones, roughly 70% appearing once. The specimen was memory CD4+ T cells sorted from blood. These receptors came from a man aged 25-40 years in good health. CDR3s include the opening cysteine and the closing phenylalanine or tryptophan. Each record gives: V gene, J gene, CDR3 length, clone size, D gene, CDR3 DNA, CDR3 protein. D genes are given only for firm matches. Only some rows state a clone size, as once, few, many or a class for expanded clones.

TRBV27	TRBJ2-5	15	.	.	TGTGCCAGCAGTCGCTACGACAAGCCCCAAGAGACCCAGTACTTC	CASSRYDKPQETQYF
TRBV5-1	TRBJ1-6	17	once	TRBD1	TGCGCCAGCAGCTTTTCCTTACAGGGGCTCAATAATTCACCCCTCCACTTT	CASSFSLQGLNNSPLHF
TRBV30	TRBJ2-6	18	.	TRBD2	TGTGCCTGGAGTGTACCTCTAGCGGGAGTCTCAGGGGCCAACGTCCTGACTTTC	CAWSVPLAGVSGANVLTF
TRBV7-9	TRBJ2-1	17	.	.	TGTGCCAGCAGCCCAGGGGCGTTTGGGCAGGGGCGCAATGAGCAGTTCTTC	CASSPGAFGQGRNEQFF
TRBV7-8	TRBJ2-7	16	.	.	TGTGCCAGCAGCTTACGAACCGGGCTAGCCGCCTACGAGCAGTACTTC	CASSLRTGLAAYEQYF
TRBV6-5	TRBJ2-7	11	.	.	TGTGCCAGCAGTTCAGTCTACGAGCAGTACTTC	CASSSVYEQYF
TRBV7-8	TRBJ2-3	11	.	.	TGTGCCAGCAGCCCGTTGGATACGCAGTATTTT	CASSPLDTQYF
TRBV28	TRBJ2-7	20	few	.	TGTGCCAGCAGGAGCTTCGATCGGAGCGGAAAGCCGTTCCCCTCCTACGAGCAGTACTTC	CASRSFDRSGKPFPSYEQYF
TRBV28	TRBJ1-4	16	.	TRBD1	TGTGCCAGCAGTTTATCGGGGACAGGGGGAAATGAAAAACTGTTTTTT	CASSLSGTGGNEKLFF
TRBV11-3	TRBJ2-1	12	few	.	TGTGCCAGCAGCTTGAACCGGGAGGAGCAGTTCTTC	CASSLNREEQFF
TRBV11-2	TRBJ2-1	14	.	.	TGTGCCAGCAGCTACCGGGACTCACTCAATGAGCAGTTCTTC	CASSYRDSLNEQFF
TRBV28	TRBJ1-5	12	.	.	TGTGCCAGCAGTTTATTGTATCAGCCCCAGCATTTT	CASSLLYQPQHF
TRBV7-3	TRBJ1-1	14	.	TRBD1	TGTGCCAGCAGCTTAGGGCAGGGGGTCACGCAGGCTTTCTTT	CASSLGQGVTQAFF
TRBV10-2	TRBJ2-7	12	few	.	TGCGCCAGCAGCCCAGTCGCCGACGAGCAGTACTTC	CASSPVADEQYF
TRBV4-3	TRBJ2-1	15	.	.	TGCGCCAGCAGCCAGCGGACTCGTCGGGGGAATGAGCAGTTCTTC	CASSQRTRRGNEQFF
TRBV6-6	TRBJ1-3	14	.	.	TGTGCCAGCAGTTACGCCCTGGGCGGAAACACCATATATTTT	CASSYALGGNTIYF
TRBV20-1	TRBJ2-1	11	.	.	TGCAGTGCTTGGTCCTACAATGAGCAGTTCTTC	CSAWSYNEQFF